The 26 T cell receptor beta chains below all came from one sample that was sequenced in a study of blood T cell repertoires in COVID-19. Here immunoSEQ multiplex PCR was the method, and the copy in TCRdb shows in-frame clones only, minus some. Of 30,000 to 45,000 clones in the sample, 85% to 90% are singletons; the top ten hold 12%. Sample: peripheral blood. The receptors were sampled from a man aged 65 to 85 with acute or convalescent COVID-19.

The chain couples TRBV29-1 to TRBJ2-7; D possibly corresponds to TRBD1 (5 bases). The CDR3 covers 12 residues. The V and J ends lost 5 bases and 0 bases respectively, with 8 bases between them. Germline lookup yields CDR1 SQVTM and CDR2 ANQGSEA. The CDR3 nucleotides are TGCAGCGTTAGAGACAGCTCCTACGAGCAGTACTTC. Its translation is CSVRDSSYEQYF.

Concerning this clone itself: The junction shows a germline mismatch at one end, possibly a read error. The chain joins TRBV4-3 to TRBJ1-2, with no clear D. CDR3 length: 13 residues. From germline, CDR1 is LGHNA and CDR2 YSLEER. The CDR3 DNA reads TGCGCCAGCAGCCAAGACGTCCCTTCACAGCGGGTCTTC. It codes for CASSQDVPSQRVF.

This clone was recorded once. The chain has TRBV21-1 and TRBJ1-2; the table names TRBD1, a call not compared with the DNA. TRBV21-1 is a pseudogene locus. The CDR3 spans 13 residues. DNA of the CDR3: TGTGCCAGCACCTCAGGGGCAGCCTATGGCTACACCTTC. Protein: CASTSGAAYGYTF.

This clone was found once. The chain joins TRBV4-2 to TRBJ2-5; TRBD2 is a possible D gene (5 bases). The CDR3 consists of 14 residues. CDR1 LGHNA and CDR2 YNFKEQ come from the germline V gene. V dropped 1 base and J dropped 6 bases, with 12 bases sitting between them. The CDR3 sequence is CASSQAGYVKTQYF. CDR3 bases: TGTGCCAGCAGCCAAGCGGGATACGTAAAGACCCAGTACTTC.

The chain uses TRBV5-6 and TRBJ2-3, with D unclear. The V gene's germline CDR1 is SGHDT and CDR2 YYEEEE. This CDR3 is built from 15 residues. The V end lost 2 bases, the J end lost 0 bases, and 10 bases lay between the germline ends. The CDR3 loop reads CASSFGAVSTDTQYF. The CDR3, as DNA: TGTGCCAGCAGCTTTGGCGCGGTTAGCACAGATACGCAGTATTTT. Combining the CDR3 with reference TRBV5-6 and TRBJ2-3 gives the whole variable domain DAGVTQSPTHLIKTRGQQVTLRCSPKSGHDTVSWYQQALGQGPQFIFQYYEEEERQRGNFPDRFSGHQFPNYSSELNVNALLLGDSALYLCASSFGAVSTDTQYFGPGTRLTVL.

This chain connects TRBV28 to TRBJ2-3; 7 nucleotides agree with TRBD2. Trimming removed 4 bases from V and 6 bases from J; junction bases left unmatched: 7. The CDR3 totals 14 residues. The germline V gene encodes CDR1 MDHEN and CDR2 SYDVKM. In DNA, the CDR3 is TGTGCCAGCAGTTCCGGCGGGAGTGCGGATACGCAGTATTTT. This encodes CASSSGGSADTQYF.

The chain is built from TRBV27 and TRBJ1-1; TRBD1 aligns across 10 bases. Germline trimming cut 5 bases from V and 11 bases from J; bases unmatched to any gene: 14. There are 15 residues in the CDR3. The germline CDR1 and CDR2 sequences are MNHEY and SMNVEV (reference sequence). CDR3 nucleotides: TGTGCCAGCAGTGCACCGGGACAGGGGTCGTCATGGGCTTTCTTT. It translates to CASSAPGQGSSWAFF.

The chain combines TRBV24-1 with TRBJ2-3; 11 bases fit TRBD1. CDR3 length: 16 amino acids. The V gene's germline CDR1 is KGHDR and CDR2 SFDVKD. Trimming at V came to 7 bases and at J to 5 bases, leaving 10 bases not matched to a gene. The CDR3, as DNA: TGTGCCACCAGCGTCATCGGGACAGGGGGGGGAGATACGCAGTATTTT. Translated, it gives CATSVIGTGGGDTQYF.

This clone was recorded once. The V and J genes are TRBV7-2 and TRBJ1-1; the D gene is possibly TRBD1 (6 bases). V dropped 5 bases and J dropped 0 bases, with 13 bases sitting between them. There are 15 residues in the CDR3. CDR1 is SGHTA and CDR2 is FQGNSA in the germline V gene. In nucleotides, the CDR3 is TGTGCCAGCAGCCTCGCCCAGGGGATGAACACTGAAGCTTTCTTT. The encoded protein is CASSLAQGMNTEAFF.

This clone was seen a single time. The CDR3 sequence: CSVVGLFNEQFF. CDR3 nucleotide sequence: TGCAGCGTTGTGGGACTTTTCAATGAGCAGTTCTTC. V is TRBV29-1 and J is TRBJ2-1, with D perhaps TRBD2 (6 bases). Looked up from germline, CDR1 is SQVTM and CDR2 is ANQGSEA. Trimming left V 4 bases short and J 6 bases short, with 10 bases between. The CDR3 loop spans 12 amino acids.

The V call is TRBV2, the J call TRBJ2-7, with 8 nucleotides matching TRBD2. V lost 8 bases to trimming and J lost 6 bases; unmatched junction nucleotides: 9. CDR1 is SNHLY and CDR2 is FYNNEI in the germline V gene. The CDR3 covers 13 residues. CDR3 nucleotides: TGTGCCAGCGGAGCGGGAGCGCTTCTCGAGCAGTACTTC. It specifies CASGAGALLEQYF.

CDR3 sequence reads: CASRQTSYEQYF. Here the CDR3 DNA reads TGTGCCAGCAGACAGACTAGCTACGAGCAGTACTTC. The chain uses TRBV7-2 and TRBJ2-7; possible D gene TRBD2, 6 bases. From germline, CDR1 is SGHTA and CDR2 FQGNSA. V dropped 6 bases and J dropped 3 bases, with 9 bases sitting between them. CDR3 size: 12 residues.

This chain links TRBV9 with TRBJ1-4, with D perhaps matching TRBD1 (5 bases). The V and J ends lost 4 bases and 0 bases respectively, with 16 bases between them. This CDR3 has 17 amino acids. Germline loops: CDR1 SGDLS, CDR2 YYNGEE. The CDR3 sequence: CASSQRQFFSTNEKLFF. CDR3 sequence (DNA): TGTGCCAGCAGCCAGAGACAGTTTTTTTCAACTAATGAAAAACTGTTTTTT. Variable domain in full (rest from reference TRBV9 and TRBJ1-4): DSGVTQTPKHLITATGQRVTLRCSPRSGDLSVYWYQQSLDQGLQFLIQYYNGEERAKGNILERFSAQQFPDLHSELNLSSLELGDSALYFCASSQRQFFSTNEKLFFGSGTQLSVL.

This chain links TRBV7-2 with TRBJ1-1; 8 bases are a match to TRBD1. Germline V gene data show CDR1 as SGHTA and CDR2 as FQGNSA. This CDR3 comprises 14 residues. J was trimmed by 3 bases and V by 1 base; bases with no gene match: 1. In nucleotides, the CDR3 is TGTGCCAGCAGCTTAGGCAGGGGGCACACTGAAGCTTTCTTT. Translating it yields CASSLGRGHTEAFF.

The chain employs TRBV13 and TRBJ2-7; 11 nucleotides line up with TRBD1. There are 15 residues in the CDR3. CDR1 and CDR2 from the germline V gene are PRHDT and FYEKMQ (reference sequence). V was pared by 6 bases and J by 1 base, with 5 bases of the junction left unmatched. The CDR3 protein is CASSTGTGGSYEQYF. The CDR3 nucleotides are TGTGCCAGCAGTACCGGGACAGGGGGATCCTACGAGCAGTACTTC.

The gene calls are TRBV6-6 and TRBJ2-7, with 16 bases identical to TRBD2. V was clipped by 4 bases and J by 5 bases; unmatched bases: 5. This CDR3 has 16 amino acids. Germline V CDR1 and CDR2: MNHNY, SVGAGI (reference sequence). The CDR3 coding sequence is TGTGCCAGCAGTTGGGGACTAGCGGGAGGGCCGGACGAGCAGTACTTC. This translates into CASSWGLAGGPDEQYF.

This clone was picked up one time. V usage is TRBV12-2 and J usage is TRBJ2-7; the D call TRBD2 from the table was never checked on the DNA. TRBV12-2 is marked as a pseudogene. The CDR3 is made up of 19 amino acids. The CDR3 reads CASRLAFPFESVPSYEQYF. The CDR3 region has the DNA TGTGCAAGTCGCTTAGCGTTCCCCTTTGAGAGCGTACCCTCCTACGAGCAGTACTTC.

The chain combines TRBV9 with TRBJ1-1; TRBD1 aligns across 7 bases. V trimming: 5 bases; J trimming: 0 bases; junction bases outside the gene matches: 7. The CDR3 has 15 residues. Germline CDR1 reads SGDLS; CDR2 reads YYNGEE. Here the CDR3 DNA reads TGTGCCAGCAGGCAGACAGGGAGCATGAACACTGAAGCTTTCTTT. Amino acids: CASRQTGSMNTEAFF.

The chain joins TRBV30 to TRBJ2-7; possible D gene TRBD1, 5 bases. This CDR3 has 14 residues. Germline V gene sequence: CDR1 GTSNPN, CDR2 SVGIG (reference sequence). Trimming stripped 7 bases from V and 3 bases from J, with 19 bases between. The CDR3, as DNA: TGTGCCTCATCCGGGTCACAAAGGGGCTACGAGCAGTACTTC. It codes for CASSGSQRGYEQYF.

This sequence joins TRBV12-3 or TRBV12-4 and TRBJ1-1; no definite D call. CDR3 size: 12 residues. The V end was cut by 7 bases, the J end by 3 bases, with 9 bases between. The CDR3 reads CASTGPYTEAFF. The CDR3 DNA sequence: TGTGCCAGCACTGGGCCGTACACTGAAGCTTTCTTT.

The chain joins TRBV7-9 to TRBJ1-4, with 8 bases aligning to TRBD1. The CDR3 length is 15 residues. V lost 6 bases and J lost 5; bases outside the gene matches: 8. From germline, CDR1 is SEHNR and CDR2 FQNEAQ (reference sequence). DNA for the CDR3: TGTGCCAGCAGTATGGGACAGGCCTTAAATGAAAAACTGTTTTTT. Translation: CASSMGQALNEKLFF.

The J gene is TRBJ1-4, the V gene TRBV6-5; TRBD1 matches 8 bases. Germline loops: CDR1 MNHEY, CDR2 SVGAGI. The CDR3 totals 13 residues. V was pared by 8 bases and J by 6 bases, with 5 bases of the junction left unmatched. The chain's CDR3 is CASAMTGDEKLFF. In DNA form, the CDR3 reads TGTGCCAGCGCGATGACAGGGGATGAAAAACTGTTTTTT.

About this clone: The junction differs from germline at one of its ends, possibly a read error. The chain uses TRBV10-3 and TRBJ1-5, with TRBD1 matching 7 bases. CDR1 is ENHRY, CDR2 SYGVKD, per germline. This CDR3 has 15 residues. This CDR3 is CAISDRGLSNQSQHF. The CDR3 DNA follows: TGTGCCATCAGTGATAGGGGGCTAAGCAATCAGTCCCAGCATTTT.

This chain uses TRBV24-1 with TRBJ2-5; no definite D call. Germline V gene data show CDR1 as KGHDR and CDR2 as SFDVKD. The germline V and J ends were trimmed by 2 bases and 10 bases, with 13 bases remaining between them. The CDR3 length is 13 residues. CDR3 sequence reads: CATSDSLAVGQYF. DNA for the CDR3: TGTGCCACCAGTGATTCCTTGGCGGTGGGCCAGTACTTC.

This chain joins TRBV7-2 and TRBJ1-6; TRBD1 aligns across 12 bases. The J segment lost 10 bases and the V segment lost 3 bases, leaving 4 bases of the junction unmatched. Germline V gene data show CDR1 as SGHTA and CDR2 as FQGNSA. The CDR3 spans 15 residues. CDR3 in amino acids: CASSFGTGGGSPLHF. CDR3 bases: TGTGCCAGCAGCTTTGGGACAGGGGGCGGGTCACCCCTCCACTTT.

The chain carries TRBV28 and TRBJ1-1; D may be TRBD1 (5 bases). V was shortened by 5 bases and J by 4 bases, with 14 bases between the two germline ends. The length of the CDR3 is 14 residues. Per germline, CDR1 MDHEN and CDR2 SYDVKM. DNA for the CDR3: TGTGCCAGCAGTCTGTCCCCGGGGGTCACTGAAGCTTTCTTT. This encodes CASSLSPGVTEAFF.